Listed below are T cell receptor beta chains from one sample, sequenced in a study of T cell changes during pregnancy in multiple sclerosis. Profiling relied on immunoSEQ multiplex PCR, and the TCRdb table lists in-frame clones only, not all of them. The data show around 100,000 clones, 94% seen once. The sample was peripheral blood, taken before pregnancy. These receptors were collected from a female donor with multiple sclerosis, enrolled in a pregnancy study. Each CDR3 is given without its conserved first and last residue.

v_call cdr3_aa
TRBV7-6 ASSSQPQGPEQY
TRBV13 ASSLLSLSSYEQY
TRBV7-8 ASSLGTDRYGYT
TRBV5-4 ASSSTVGGTEAF
TRBV5-1 ASSLGGLAGEETQY
TRBV4-1 ASSQDLVAGEFYEQY
TRBV5-1 ASSFSSSYNEQF
TRBV28 ASSAAGGTQETQY
TRBV7-2 ASSLGWGERAKDTEAF
TRBV28 ASSLQGYNQPQH
TRBV19 ASSIAKGSYEQY
TRBV4-1 ASSQASGARYNEQF
TRBV6-5 ASSYSEVRNTEAF
TRBV30 AWTDQPGLEAF
TRBV5-1 ASSLVRGYNEQF
TRBV18 ASSPPRDRWVDEQY
TRBV15 ATSRDRPNSGSSYEQY
TRBV18 ASSPGVEAF
TRBV19 ASNQGLAFYNEQF
TRBV29-1 SGQGVRGTEAF